The 27 T cell receptor beta chains presented below share a single source sample, sequenced in a study of OX40 agonist ivuxolimab in advanced cancers. Library generation was performed with the immunoSEQ multiplex PCR assay. Not all clones reach the TCRdb copy of this immuneACCESS table, which keeps in-frame sequences only. Checked studies attribute under half of the gap to unresolved V genes and leave the rest unexplained. The sample data list around 39,000 clones, and approximately 86% of these were observed just once. Jointly, the top ten make up 1.8% of the sample. The sequencing used CD4+ or CD8+ T cells sorted from blood, collected in a trial of the OX40 agonist ivuxolimab. These TCRs come from an adult with an advanced solid tumor such as melanoma, head and neck, liver or kidney cancer.

The rearrangement joins TRBV9 to TRBJ1-2; TRBD1 is a possible D gene (5 bases). Germline V gene data show CDR1 as SGDLS and CDR2 as YYNGEE. With 0 bases removed from V and 3 bases from J, the gap between germline ends came to 12 bases. This CDR3 has 15 amino acids. The CDR3, as DNA: TGTGCCAGCAGCGTAGGGATCAGGGTTGACTATGGCTACACCTTC. Amino acids: CASSVGIRVDYGYTF.

CDR3 nucleotide sequence: TGTGCCAGCAGTAGGGTAGCGGGGTACGAGCAGTACTTC. It encodes CASSRVAGYEQYF. The rearrangement joins TRBV6-6 to TRBJ2-7; TRBD2 aligns across 8 bases. V shed 5 bases and J 4 bases; nucleotides not matched to a gene: 4. Looked up from germline, CDR1 is MNHNY and CDR2 is SVGAGI (reference sequence). The CDR3 extends over 13 amino acids.

This clone appeared a single time. The V gene is TRBV7-2, the J gene TRBJ2-3; the D gene is possibly TRBD2 (5 bases). Deletions cut 2 bases from V and 1 base from J, with 16 bases between. CDR3 length: 17 amino acids. CDR1 and CDR2 from the germline V gene are SGHTA and FQGNSA. The CDR3 reads CASSLYRFLGGTDTQYF. The DNA of the CDR3 is TGTGCCAGCAGCTTATACCGCTTCCTCGGGGGCACAGATACGCAGTATTTT.

This CDR3 is CASSLRDRGRNAEAFF. In DNA form, the CDR3 reads TGTGCCAGCAGCTTACGCGACAGGGGGCGAAACGCTGAAGCTTTCTTT. The chain couples TRBV7-8 to TRBJ1-1; 10 positions match TRBD1. The CDR3 is 16 amino acids. Trimming removed 2 bases from V and 6 bases from J; junction bases left unmatched: 9. Germline CDR1 SGHVS, CDR2 FQNEAQ.

The chain links TRBV5-1 to TRBJ1-2, with TRBD1 as a possible D gene (5 bases). The CDR3 covers 14 residues. V shed 4 bases and J shed 2 bases, with 12 bases lying between them. CDR1 and CDR2 from the germline V gene are SGHRS and YFSETQ. The CDR3 reads CASSLGEPNYGYTF. CDR3 DNA: TGCGCCAGCAGCCTGGGGGAGCCCAACTATGGCTACACCTTC.

CDR3: CASSLRTGAEKLFF. The CDR3 DNA reads TGTGCCAGCAGCCTGCGGACAGGTGCTGAAAAACTGTTTTTT. The chain joins TRBV5-6 to TRBJ1-4; 7 positions agree with TRBD1. This CDR3 has 14 amino acids. The germline CDR1 and CDR2 sequences are SGHDT and YYEEEE. Trimming at V came to 4 bases and at J to 7 bases, leaving 7 bases not matched to a gene.

The rearrangement links TRBV5-1 to TRBJ2-3; 7 bases align to TRBD2. The CDR3 totals 14 residues. V lost 4 bases, J lost 6 bases, and 8 bases stayed unmatched. CDR1 and CDR2 (germline): SGHRS, YFSETQ. The CDR3 is CASSPPTSSDTQYF. In DNA, the CDR3 is TGCGCCAGCAGCCCCCCGACTAGCTCTGATACGCAGTATTTT.

V usage is TRBV30 and J usage is TRBJ2-3, with a tentative D call TRBD1 (7 bases). V lost 5 bases and J lost 3, with 12 bases in between. Germline V gene data show CDR1 as GTSNPN and CDR2 as SVGIG (reference sequence). This CDR3 spans 13 amino acids. CDR3 amino acids: CAWQGGATDTQYF. CDR3 bases: TGTGCCTGGCAGGGGGGAGCGACAGATACGCAGTATTTT. Together with reference TRBV30 and TRBJ2-3, the CDR3 gives the full variable domain: SQTIHQWPATLVQPVGSPLSLECTVEGTSNPNLYWYRQAAGRGLQLLFYSVGIGQISSEVPQNLSASRPQDRQFILSSKKLLLSDSGFYLCAWQGGATDTQYFGPGTRLTVL.

This clone counts as medium-sized. The chain recombines TRBV2 with TRBJ2-3; 8 nucleotides line up with TRBD2. Germline V gives CDR1 SNHLY, CDR2 FYNNEI. This CDR3 is 14 amino acids long. The junction had 5 bases not matched to a gene; V was cut back by 4 bases and J by 5 bases. The DNA of the CDR3 is TGTGCCAGCAGTGCCCCGGGGGGGTTAGATACGCAGTATTTT. Translating it yields CASSAPGGLDTQYF.

This chain joins TRBV10-1 and TRBJ2-1; D remains ambiguous. This CDR3 has 13 amino acids. The ends were cut back, 4 bases at V and 6 bases at J, with 10 bases in the middle. Germline CDR1 and CDR2: WNHNN and SYGVQD (reference sequence). The CDR3 region has the DNA TGCGCCAGCAGTGCCTTGCGCGGCAATGAGCAGTTCTTC. Translated, it gives CASSALRGNEQFF.

The V call is TRBV7-9, the J call TRBJ2-7; 9 positions agree with TRBD2. This CDR3 contains 14 residues. Looked up from germline, CDR1 is SEHNR and CDR2 is FQNEAQ (reference sequence). With 5 bases clipped from V and 2 bases from J, the junction kept 4 bases outside the gene matches. The CDR3 sequence is CASSGRTSAYEQYF. CDR3 nucleotides: TGTGCCAGCAGCGGCCGGACTAGCGCCTACGAGCAGTACTTC.

This rearrangement joins TRBV5-6 to TRBJ2-3; D may be TRBD1 (5 bases). CDR1 SGHDT and CDR2 YYEEEE come from the germline V gene. The CDR3 extends over 12 amino acids. With 3 bases removed from V and 9 bases from J, the gap between germline ends came to 11 bases. The CDR3 sequence: CASSSRVNTQYF. The DNA of the CDR3 is TGTGCCAGCAGCTCCAGGGTCAACACGCAGTATTTT.

The CDR3 coding sequence is TGTGCCAGCAGCTCAACGGGTTCGGAGAACACTGAAGCTTTCTTT. Its translation: CASSSTGSENTEAFF. The gene calls are TRBV7-2 and TRBJ1-1, with unresolved D. Per germline, CDR1 SGHTA and CDR2 FQGNSA. Trimming removed 4 bases from V and 1 base from J, with 13 bases in between. The CDR3 is made up of 15 amino acids.

V is TRBV6-5 and J is TRBJ1-2, with a possible D match to TRBD1 (5 bases). Trimming cost V 7 bases and J 4 bases, with 19 bases left between them. The germline V gene has CDR1 MNHEY and CDR2 SVGAGI. CDR3 length: 15 residues. The CDR3: CASTTPAGNLYGYTF. Here the CDR3 DNA reads TGTGCCAGCACCACCCCGGCAGGGAATCTCTATGGCTACACCTTC.

The CDR3 spells CASSRYHTGYYGYTF. As DNA, the CDR3 is TGTGCCAGCAGCCGATACCACACGGGGTACTATGGCTACACCTTC. The chain links TRBV5-8 to TRBJ1-2; D is unresolved. Deletions cut 4 bases from V and 3 bases from J, with 16 bases between. Germline CDR1 reads SGHTS; CDR2 reads YDEGEE. The CDR3 extends over 15 amino acids.

The V gene is TRBV6-1, the J gene TRBJ2-3; TRBD2 matches at 11 bases. J lost 6 bases, V lost 6 bases, and 2 bases had no gene match. The CDR3 totals 13 residues. Germline CDR1 MNHNS, CDR2 SASEGT. This CDR3 reads CASRTSGEDTQYF. The DNA for the CDR3 is TGTGCCAGCAGGACTAGCGGGGAGGATACGCAGTATTTT.

The chain couples TRBV7-2 to TRBJ2-1; weak D call: TRBD2 (5 bases). The CDR3 sequence is 13 residues long. Germline values: CDR1 SGHTA, CDR2 FQGNSA. Trimming took 6 bases from V and 0 from J, leaving 6 bases between them. CDR3: CASRGSSYNEQFF. The CDR3 bases are TGTGCCAGCAGGGGGAGCTCCTACAATGAGCAGTTCTTC.

The chain joins TRBV5-1 to TRBJ1-2, with TRBD1 matching 7 bases. V gave up 0 bases and J gave up 6 bases; unmatched junction bases: 2. The germline V gene has CDR1 SGHRS and CDR2 YFSETQ. CDR3 length equals 13 residues. The CDR3, as DNA: TGCGCCAGCAGCTTGGGAGACAGGGATGGCTACACCTTC. Protein sequence: CASSLGDRDGYTF.

This clone has just one count. The genes are TRBV5-1 and TRBJ1-1, with D unclear. Germline V gives CDR1 SGHRS, CDR2 YFSETQ. Trimming shortened V by 4 bases and J by 1 base, and 14 bases separated the two germline ends. CDR3 length: 15 amino acids. Here the CDR3 reads CASSQEGPGNTEAFF. The CDR3 nucleotides are TGCGCCAGCAGCCAGGAGGGCCCAGGGAACACTGAAGCTTTCTTT.

The J gene is TRBJ2-2, the V gene TRBV6-4; D call uncertain. CDR1 is MRHNA and CDR2 is SNTAGT in the germline V gene. This CDR3 region has 13 residues. V lost 2 bases and J 2 bases, leaving 3 bases between the germline ends. This chain's CDR3 is CASSDTNTGELFF. The CDR3 coding sequence is TGTGCCAGCAGTGACACTAACACCGGGGAGCTGTTTTTT.

V and J are TRBV19 and TRBJ1-2, with D uncertain. This CDR3 has 13 residues. The V end was cut by 5 bases, the J end by 8 bases, with 15 bases between. Per germline, CDR1 LNHDA and CDR2 SQIVND (reference sequence). The CDR3 protein is CASSSSRVGGYTF. Written as DNA, the CDR3 is TGTGCCAGTAGTTCGTCGAGGGTGGGCGGCTACACCTTC.

This sequence joins TRBV9 and TRBJ1-6; no firm D call. This CDR3 comprises 14 residues. From germline, CDR1 is SGDLS and CDR2 YYNGEE. The V gene lost 4 bases and the J gene lost 0 bases, with 5 bases spanning the gap. The CDR3 loop is CASSLNSYNSPLHF. In DNA, the CDR3 is TGTGCCAGCAGCTTAAACTCCTATAATTCACCCCTCCACTTT.

J is TRBJ2-5 and V is TRBV4-3; 15 bases match TRBD2. Germline-derived CDR1 and CDR2 are LGHNA and YSLEER. The CDR3 has 17 residues. Trimming at V came to 0 bases and at J to 11 bases, leaving 10 bases not matched to a gene. The CDR3 sequence is CASSQDWTSGGAREQYF. The CDR3 DNA reads TGCGCCAGCAGCCAAGATTGGACTAGCGGGGGGGCGAGGGAGCAGTACTTC.

The V gene is TRBV2, the J gene TRBJ2-1; D may match TRBD1 or TRBD2 (5 bases each). Germline assignment: CDR1 SNHLY and CDR2 FYNNEI. Trimming shortened V by 8 bases and J by 5 bases, and 16 bases separated the two germline ends. This CDR3 region has 14 residues. The CDR3 DNA is TGTGCCAGCCGCACCGGGACCGGTAACAATGAGCAGTTCTTC. It translates to CASRTGTGNNEQFF.

This clone was detected a few times. V gene TRBV19 combines with J gene TRBJ2-5, with D perhaps given as TRBD1 or TRBD2 (6 bases each). The V gene lost 1 base and the J gene lost 5 bases, with 14 bases spanning the gap. This CDR3 is built from 15 residues. Germline V gene sequence: CDR1 LNHDA, CDR2 SQIVND (reference sequence). The CDR3 spells CASSIGGAERETQYF. Written as DNA, the CDR3 is TGTGCCAGTAGTATAGGGGGGGCCGAGCGGGAGACCCAGTACTTC.

V and J are TRBV10-3 and TRBJ1-5, with 7 bases that match TRBD1. V was pared by 5 bases and J by 7 bases, with 5 bases of the junction left unmatched. The CDR3 has 13 amino acids. Germline CDR1 ENHRY, CDR2 SYGVKD. The CDR3 region is CAISRQGDQPQHF. The CDR3 DNA is TGTGCCATCAGTCGACAGGGTGACCAGCCCCAGCATTTT.

This clone was picked up one time. The chain uses TRBV19 and TRBJ1-2, with 7 bases identical to TRBD1. CDR1 is LNHDA, CDR2 SQIVND, per germline (reference sequence). The CDR3 contains 13 residues. Unmatched junction bases numbered 7, after V lost 5 bases and J lost 7 bases. The CDR3 loop is CASSSRQGGGYTF. CDR3 nucleotide sequence: TGTGCCAGTAGTTCTAGACAGGGTGGTGGCTACACCTTC.